The 25 T cell receptor beta chains in this list originate from one sample, sequenced in a study of cytomegalovirus exposure and HLA in healthy donors. The PCR made use of 60 Vbeta and 13 Jbeta primers. Using immunoSEQ multiplex PCR, the repertoire was profiled, and TCRdb retains in-frame clones only, with some absent. The table records over 150,000 clones, 70% to 85% of them present only once. The sequencing input was PBMCs. The source of these receptors is a man aged 25-40 years in good health and CMV-seropositive.

This rearrangement joins TRBV7-2 to TRBJ2-3; D perhaps matches TRBD1 (5 bases). The CDR3 runs to 13 residues. Germline V lookup: CDR1 SGHTA, CDR2 FQGNSA. Trimming removed 4 bases at V and 3 bases at J, with 8 bases between. CDR3 protein: CASSSSGTDTQYF. CDR3 DNA sequence: TGTGCCAGCAGCTCTTCAGGGACAGATACGCAGTATTTT.

J is TRBJ2-7 and V is TRBV13; 7 nucleotides match TRBD1. V shed 3 bases and J 3 bases; nucleotides not matched to a gene: 2. The CDR3 extends over 13 amino acids. Germline V gene lookup returns CDR1 PRHDT and CDR2 FYEKMQ (reference sequence). CDR3 bases: TGTGCCAGCAGCTTGACAGGGAGCTACGAGCAGTACTTC. It encodes CASSLTGSYEQYF.

The V gene is TRBV2, the J gene TRBJ1-2; weak D call: TRBD1 (5 bases). The germline CDR1 and CDR2 sequences are SNHLY and FYNNEI. V was trimmed by 6 bases and J by 6 bases, leaving 17 bases between them. This CDR3 is built from 14 residues. CDR3: CASSEPQGRNGYTF. The CDR3 coding sequence is TGTGCCAGCAGCGAACCGCAGGGTAGGAATGGCTACACCTTC.

This clone was counted a few times. This chain links TRBV5-1 with TRBJ2-5; a weak D match, TRBD1 (6 bases). Trimming pared 4 bases from V and 3 bases from J, leaving 10 bases between. Germline V gene data show CDR1 as SGHRS and CDR2 as YFSETQ. The CDR3 is 13 amino acids. DNA for the CDR3: TGCGCCAGCAGCCCCGGACAGAAAGAGACCCAGTACTTC. This translates into CASSPGQKETQYF.

The chain carries TRBV5-1 and TRBJ1-1; 7 nucleotides match TRBD1. With 5 bases clipped from V and 9 bases from J, the junction kept 13 bases outside the gene matches. CDR1 SGHRS and CDR2 YFSETQ come from the germline V gene. This CDR3 region has 14 residues. CDR3 sequence reads: CASRNDRVWVKAFF. The DNA for the CDR3 is TGCGCCAGCAGAAATGACAGGGTGTGGGTTAAAGCTTTCTTT.

V is TRBV5-1 and J is TRBJ2-7, with a weak D call TRBD2 (6 bases). CDR1 SGHRS and CDR2 YFSETQ come from the germline V gene. The CDR3 is 14 residues long. Deletions cut 4 bases from V and 1 base from J, with 12 bases between. The CDR3 DNA sequence: TGCGCCAGCAGCGGGGGGTACCCGTCCTACGAGCAGTACTTC. This gives the protein CASSGGYPSYEQYF.

This chain links TRBV28 with TRBJ2-7; maybe TRBD1 (6 bases). The CDR3 contains 15 residues. V was shortened by 5 bases and J by 3 bases, with 17 bases between the two germline ends. Germline CDR1 and CDR2: MDHEN and SYDVKM. Here the CDR3 reads CASSRPQGAVYEQYF. As DNA, the CDR3 is TGTGCCAGCAGTCGACCACAGGGAGCGGTCTACGAGCAGTACTTC.

This chain uses TRBV7-2 with TRBJ1-5; no firm D call. The CDR3 spans 15 residues. Trimming stripped 1 base from V and 0 bases from J, with 7 bases between. CDR1 is SGHTA and CDR2 is FQGNSA in the germline V gene. The CDR3 nucleotides read TGTGCCAGCAGCTTAGTACAACATAGCAATCAGCCCCAGCATTTT. This gives the protein CASSLVQHSNQPQHF.

The table lists this clone with a few counts. The chain is built from TRBV14 and TRBJ1-5; 9 bases are shared with TRBD1. Germline V lookup: CDR1 SGHDN, CDR2 FVKESK. V dropped 0 bases and J dropped 3; count of bases not matched to a gene: 12. The CDR3 runs 19 residues. CDR3 coding DNA: TGTGCCAGCAGCCAAGATAGGGGCCGGGACAGGGTGAACAATCAGCCCCAGCATTTT. This sequence encodes CASSQDRGRDRVNNQPQHF. The full variable domain, in which reference TRBV14 and TRBJ1-5 provide the parts outside the CDR3, is EAGVTQFPSHSVIEKGQTVTLRCDPISGHDNLYWYRRVMGKEIKFLLHFVKESKQDESGMPNNRFLAERTGGTYSTLKVQPAELEDSGVYFCASSQDRGRDRVNNQPQHFGDGTRLSIL.

The chain joins TRBV21-1 to TRBJ2-3; TRBD1, the table's D call, lacks a check against the DNA. TRBV21-1 is shown as a pseudogene. The CDR3 totals 12 residues. This CDR3 is CASAKGTDTQYF. In nucleotides, the CDR3 is TGTGCCAGCGCCAAGGGGACAGATACGCAGTATTTT.

This clone was counted only a few times. J is TRBJ1-1 and V is TRBV7-2; 8 nucleotides match TRBD1. V lost 7 bases and J lost 3; bases outside the gene matches: 4. Germline V CDR1 and CDR2: SGHTA, FQGNSA. The CDR3 runs to 13 residues. CDR3 region: CASKTGVYTEAFF. The DNA of the CDR3 is TGTGCCAGCAAGACAGGGGTGTACACTGAAGCTTTCTTT. The full variable domain, in which reference TRBV7-2 and TRBJ1-1 provide the parts outside the CDR3, is GAGVSQSPSNKVTEKGKDVELRCDPISGHTALYWYRQSLGQGLEFLIYFQGNSAPDKSGLPSDRFSAERTGGSVSTLTIQRTQQEDSAVYLCASKTGVYTEAFFGQGTRLTVV.

V and J are TRBV6-1 and TRBJ1-1; 8 positions agree with TRBD1. The CDR3 spans 11 residues. CDR1 is MNHNS, CDR2 SASEGT, per germline. In nucleotides, the CDR3 is TGTGGGACAGGGAGGAACACTGAAGCTTTCTTT. Translating it yields CGTGRNTEAFF.

The chain uses TRBV28 and TRBJ2-3; unclear D gene. There are 14 residues in the CDR3. Germline CDR1 is MDHEN and CDR2 is SYDVKM. V dropped 5 bases and J dropped 2 bases, with 11 bases sitting between them. The CDR3 reads CASSLTPLTDTQYF. DNA of the CDR3: TGTGCCAGCAGTCTAACCCCCCTCACAGATACGCAGTATTTT.

The chain couples TRBV7-2 to TRBJ2-5; 9 nucleotides line up with TRBD2. With V trimmed by 4 bases and J by 2 bases, 5 bases remained unmatched. The CDR3 loop spans 15 amino acids. The germline V gene encodes CDR1 SGHTA and CDR2 FQGNSA. The CDR3 sequence: CASSSQRGEQETQYF. The CDR3 bases are TGTGCCAGCAGCTCTCAGCGGGGGGAACAAGAGACCCAGTACTTC.

This clone was counted between two and nine times. This sequence joins TRBV21-1 and TRBJ2-7; the DNA was not used to check the table's D call, TRBD1. TRBV21-1 is an annotated pseudogene. The CDR3 totals 15 residues. The CDR3 is CASQLPGQATYEQYF. As DNA, the CDR3 is TGTGCCAGCCAACTACCGGGACAGGCAACCTACGAGCAGTACTTC.

This clone was recorded once. The V and J genes are TRBV4-1 and TRBJ2-7; no clear D gene. Trimming took off 0 bases at V and 0 bases at J, with 9 bases between the two ends. The CDR3 length is 15 residues. Looked up from germline, CDR1 is MGHRA and CDR2 is YSYEKL. For the CDR3, the DNA is TGCGCCAGCAGCCAAGATCCGTCCCTCTCCTACGAGCAGTACTTC. Translating it yields CASSQDPSLSYEQYF.

V gene TRBV6-5 combines with J gene TRBJ2-7; no clear D gene. Trimming took off 5 bases at V and 7 bases at J, with 9 bases between the two ends. Germline values: CDR1 MNHEY, CDR2 SVGAGI. The CDR3 consists of 11 residues. The CDR3 coding sequence is TGTGCCAGCAGTCTGTTCGGGGAGCAGTACTTC. It is translated as CASSLFGEQYF.

The chain uses TRBV28 and TRBJ1-2; D is unclear. V lost 3 bases and J lost 4, with 9 bases in between. Germline V gene data show CDR1 as MDHEN and CDR2 as SYDVKM. CDR3 length equals 13 residues. The DNA of the CDR3 is TGTGCCAGCAGTTTTAGTATACTCTATGGCTACACCTTC. Encoded protein: CASSFSILYGYTF.

The chain uses TRBV5-1 and TRBJ2-1, with 8 bases identical to TRBD1. Germline V gives CDR1 SGHRS, CDR2 YFSETQ. This CDR3 contains 15 residues. J gave up 3 bases and V 4 bases, and 6 bases lay outside the gene matches. CDR3 sequence reads: CASSPAGTGYNEQFF. The CDR3 bases are TGCGCCAGCAGCCCAGCCGGGACAGGCTACAATGAGCAGTTCTTC.

This chain links TRBV28 with TRBJ2-2; D is undetermined. Germline lookup yields CDR1 MDHEN and CDR2 SYDVKM. V lost 6 bases to trimming and J lost 2 bases, with 7 bases between them. The CDR3 has 13 residues. The CDR3 region has the DNA TGTGCCAGCAGGTTCATTAACACCGGGGAGCTGTTTTTT. Encoded protein: CASRFINTGELFF.

For this clone: Additional DNA sequences in this sample encode the identical CDR3. The chain uses TRBV5-4 and TRBJ2-3; D possibly corresponds to TRBD2 (5 bases). This CDR3 comprises 15 residues. Trimming pared 0 bases from V and 0 bases from J, leaving 8 bases between. The V gene's germline CDR1 is SGHNT and CDR2 YYREEE (reference sequence). The DNA of the CDR3 is TGTGCCAGCAGCTTGGTTGGCGGGAGCACAGATACGCAGTATTTT. Translating gives CASSLVGGSTDTQYF. The full variable domain, rest sourced from reference TRBV5-4 and TRBJ2-3, is ETGVTQSPTHLIKTRGQQVTLRCSSQSGHNTVSWYQQALGQGPQFIFQYYREEENGRGNFPPRFSGLQFPNYSSELNVNALELDDSALYLCASSLVGGSTDTQYFGPGTRLTVL.

DNA for the CDR3: TGCGCCAGCAGCCAGTCACAGGGACGCACAGATACGCAGTATTTT. Residues: CASSQSQGRTDTQYF. The rearrangement uses TRBV4-1 and TRBJ2-3; maybe TRBD1 (6 bases). The germline CDR1 and CDR2 sequences are MGHRA and YSYEKL. Trimming left V 3 bases short and J 1 base short, with 11 bases between. There are 15 residues in the CDR3.

The chain has TRBV2 and TRBJ2-7; D is unresolved. This CDR3 is 12 amino acids long. Germline-derived CDR1 and CDR2 are SNHLY and FYNNEI. Trimming stripped 2 bases from V and 4 bases from J, with 6 bases between. In DNA form, the CDR3 reads TGTGCCAGCAGTGAATACTCGTACGAGCAGTACTTC. Protein product: CASSEYSYEQYF.

The rearrangement uses TRBV5-1 and TRBJ1-6, with TRBD1 matching over 11 bases. The V and J ends lost 5 bases and 10 bases, in that order; junction bases with no gene match: 11. Germline-derived CDR1 and CDR2 are SGHRS and YFSETQ. There are 16 residues in the CDR3. CDR3 in DNA: TGCGCCAGCAGTCCCGGTTTAGGGACAGGGGGATCACCCCTCCACTTT. Amino acid sequence: CASSPGLGTGGSPLHF.

The chain couples TRBV5-4 to TRBJ1-2; D uncertain. Trimming shortened V by 2 bases and J by 6 bases, and 5 bases separated the two germline ends. CDR3 length: 11 amino acids. Germline assignment: CDR1 SGHNT and CDR2 YYREEE (reference sequence). Here the CDR3 DNA reads TGTGCCAGCAGCTTTAGAGATGGCTACACCTTC. It specifies CASSFRDGYTF.